These T cell receptor beta chains were read from a single sample in a study of beta chain features in type 1 diabetes. Assay used: immunoSEQ multiplex PCR; TCRdb lists only in-frame clones, some missing. The table has 900,000 or so clones, roughly a sixth seen once; the top ten hold roughly 0.025%. Material: naive CD4+ T cells from blood. Every receptor here comes from a woman under 30 in good health. Each CDR3 is given with its conserved first and last residue.

V gene: TRBV5-1; CDR3 protein: CASSSLAGLADEQYF
V gene: TRBV27; CDR3 protein: CASRLSSGHEQYF
V gene: TRBV6-1; CDR3 protein: CASSQGTGNGYTF
V gene: TRBV19; CDR3 protein: CASSSPNPNTGELFF
V gene: TRBV2; CDR3 protein: CASSAREKLFF
V gene: TRBV5-4; CDR3 protein: CASSGQQGAPYGYTF
V gene: TRBV6-5; CDR3 protein: CASSYRGADIQYF
V gene: TRBV7-3; CDR3 protein: CASSLTFGTGGELFF
V gene: TRBV7-2; CDR3 protein: CASSFRINRGQTDTQYF
V gene: TRBV2; CDR3 protein: CASSEALPLWQPQHF
V gene: TRBV18; CDR3 protein: CASSPPSTYGYTF
V gene: TRBV4-3; CDR3 protein: CASSQLLAGRDEQYF
V gene: TRBV5-6; CDR3 protein: CASSFFGRAGELFF
V gene: TRBV10-3; CDR3 protein: CASCGGHDYGYTF
V gene: TRBV5-1; CDR3 protein: CASSLGQGGNEKLFF
V gene: TRBV11-3; CDR3 protein: CASSRGQVTGELFF
V gene: TRBV7-6; CDR3 protein: CASSVTSGRDTQYF
V gene: TRBV10-3; CDR3 protein: CAIRKQGILGNTIYF
V gene: TRBV7-9; CDR3 protein: CASSPTYWDRGLSGNTIYF
V gene: TRBV10-1; CDR3 protein: CASSESIAGGQETQYF
V gene: TRBV6-1; CDR3 protein: CASRGATSGKETQYF
V gene: TRBV12-5; CDR3 protein: CASGFSSRGQARLSYGYTF
V gene: TRBV6-5; CDR3 protein: CARPSGEQFF
V gene: TRBV7-9; CDR3 protein: CASSFGQGIPQETQYF
V gene: TRBV9; CDR3 protein: CASSEGQHRSGNTIYF